Following are 2 T cell receptor beta chains from one sample sequenced in a study of shared clonotypes between healthy human individuals. Positive CCR7 selection of CD45RO-negative cells yielded the naive CD8 cells, and terminally differentiated effector memory CD45RA+ cells were excluded. Method: immunoSEQ multiplex PCR; TCRdb's copy keeps in-frame clones and lacks some. The sample records hundreds of thousands of clones, approximately 96% being singletons. Sequences were obtained from naive CD8+ T cells sorted from blood. These receptor sequences come from a woman aged 25 to 45 in good health.

The J gene is TRBJ2-3, the V gene TRBV19; possible D gene TRBD1, 6 bases. Germline values: CDR1 LNHDA, CDR2 SQIVND (reference sequence). V was clipped by 7 bases and J by 0 bases, with 11 bases between them. This CDR3 spans 14 amino acids. This CDR3 reads CASNMDSSTDTQYF. The CDR3 DNA reads as TGTGCCAGTAATATGGACAGCAGCACAGATACGCAGTATTTT.

The chain employs TRBV12-5 and TRBJ2-3; D gene ambiguous. This CDR3 contains 18 residues. V lost 2 bases to trimming and J lost 3 bases, with 21 bases between them. Germline V gene data show CDR1 as LGHNT and CDR2 as FRNRAP. The CDR3 DNA follows: TGTGCTAGTGGTTTGTCCCCCTTCGGGCGGATGAGTACAGATACGCAGTATTTT. Protein: CASGLSPFGRMSTDTQYF.